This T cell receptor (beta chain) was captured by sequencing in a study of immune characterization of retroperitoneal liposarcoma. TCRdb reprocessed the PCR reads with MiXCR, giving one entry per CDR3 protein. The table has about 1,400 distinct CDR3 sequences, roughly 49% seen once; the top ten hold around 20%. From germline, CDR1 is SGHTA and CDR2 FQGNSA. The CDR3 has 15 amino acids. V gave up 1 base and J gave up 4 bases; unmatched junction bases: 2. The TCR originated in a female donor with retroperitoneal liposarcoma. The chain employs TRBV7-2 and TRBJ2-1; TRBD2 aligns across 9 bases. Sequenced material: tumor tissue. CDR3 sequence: CASSLDSGGYNEQFF. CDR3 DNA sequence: TGTGCCAGCAGCTTAGACAGCGGGGGGTACAATGAGCAGTTCTTC.